Each of the 25 T cell receptor beta chains below was sequenced from the same sample in a study of T cell responses to AZD1222 COVID-19 vaccine. Only in-frame clones appear in the TCRdb table, and some are missing; sequencing was by immunoSEQ multiplex PCR. The repertoire has fewer than 200,000 clones, roughly nine tenths of them found once; the top ten carry less than 2.5%. Source: peripheral blood, taken on day 0 of AZD1222 vaccination. These TCRs come from an adult in good health.

The chain carries TRBV12-3 or TRBV12-4 and TRBJ2-7; maybe TRBD2 (6 bases). Trimming removed 2 bases from V and 7 bases from J, with 12 bases in between. This CDR3 contains 13 residues. In DNA, the CDR3 is TGTGCCAGCAGTTTAATCGGCGGAGGGGAGCAGTACTTC. This encodes CASSLIGGGEQYF.

A remark on this clone: At one end the junction does not follow the germline gene, possibly because of a read error. The chain uses TRBV11-2 and TRBJ1-5; D remains ambiguous. The CDR3 has 14 amino acids. Germline V gene lookup returns CDR1 SGHAT and CDR2 FQNNGV. In DNA form, the CDR3 reads TGTGCCAGCAGCCCGGACCAGAGCAGTCAGCCCCAGCATTTT. Encoded protein: CASSPDQSSQPQHF.

The rearrangement uses TRBV4-3 and TRBJ1-1, with D uncertain. V was pared by 1 base and J by 0 bases, with 9 bases between. There are 15 residues in the CDR3. The germline V gene has CDR1 LGHNA and CDR2 YSLEER. CDR3 sequence: CASSQVLRMNTEAFF. CDR3 DNA: TGCGCCAGCAGCCAAGTCCTGAGAATGAACACTGAAGCTTTCTTT.

This sequence joins TRBV18 and TRBJ1-5; no reliable D call. This CDR3 has 13 residues. V gave up 0 bases and J gave up 4 bases, with 4 bases separating them. Germline assignment: CDR1 KGHSH and CDR2 LQKENI. The chain's CDR3 is CASSPPWNQPQHF. The CDR3 DNA sequence: TGTGCCAGCTCACCACCGTGGAATCAGCCCCAGCATTTT.

V is TRBV30 and J is TRBJ1-1, with D perhaps matching TRBD1 (6 bases). The CDR3 runs to 13 residues. Germline CDR1 is GTSNPN and CDR2 is SVGIG (reference sequence). V lost 2 bases to trimming and J lost 1 base, with 8 bases between them. The CDR3 DNA reads as TGTGCCTGGAGTACAGGGACGAACACTGAAGCTTTCTTT. It encodes CAWSTGTNTEAFF.

The chain employs TRBV7-9 and TRBJ1-2, with 7 bases lining up with TRBD1. The CDR3 totals 14 residues. V lost 5 bases and J lost 6; bases outside the gene matches: 9. Germline V gives CDR1 SEHNR, CDR2 FQNEAQ (reference sequence). In DNA, the CDR3 is TGTGCCAGCAGCACGCGACAGGGAGGTAATGGCTACACCTTC. It specifies CASSTRQGGNGYTF.

The J gene is TRBJ2-5, the V gene TRBV5-4; 8 nucleotides line up with TRBD2. In germline, CDR1 is SGHNT, CDR2 YYREEE (reference sequence). After removal of 0 bases from V and 3 bases from J, the junction contained 4 bases not matched to a gene. The CDR3 loop spans 15 amino acids. CDR3 region: CASSLVGRGEETQYF. The CDR3 nucleotides are TGTGCCAGCAGCTTGGTAGGGCGGGGGGAAGAGACCCAGTACTTC.

The genes are TRBV4-3 and TRBJ2-6; D is undetermined. Between the trimmed V and J ends, which lost 4 bases and 1 base, there was a span of 5 bases. The CDR3 is made up of 14 amino acids. The germline V gene has CDR1 LGHNA and CDR2 YSLEER. CDR3 in DNA: TGCGCCAGCAGCCGGCTATCTGGGGCCAACGTCCTGACTTTC. The encoded protein is CASSRLSGANVLTF.

The chain uses TRBV6-2 or TRBV6-3 and TRBJ1-1; D is uncertain. CDR3 length equals 13 residues. The V end was cut by 4 bases, the J end by 2 bases, with 8 bases between. CDR1 is MNHEY, CDR2 SVGEGT, per germline. The CDR3 protein is CASSSRPNTEAFF. Written as DNA, the CDR3 is TGTGCCAGCAGTTCGCGGCCCAACACTGAAGCTTTCTTT.

The chain has TRBV7-3 and TRBJ2-3, with D maybe TRBD2 (7 bases). V was cut by 2 bases and J by 10 bases, with 13 bases left in between. The CDR3 runs to 13 residues. CDR1 is SGHTA and CDR2 is FQGTGA in the germline V gene. The CDR3 loop reads CASSLGGAVPQYF. The CDR3 nucleotides read TGTGCCAGCAGCTTAGGGGGGGCGGTCCCGCAGTATTTT.

The chain employs TRBV30 and TRBJ2-3; either TRBD1 or TRBD2 may supply D (5 bases each). V lost 4 bases to trimming and J lost 7 bases, with 15 bases between them. The germline V gene has CDR1 GTSNPN and CDR2 SVGIG (reference sequence). This CDR3 contains 13 residues. CDR3 coding DNA: TGTGCCTGGATTATTGCCGGGGCGAATACGCAGTATTTT. Translated, it gives CAWIIAGANTQYF. Supplemented by reference TRBV30 and TRBJ2-3, the full variable domain reads SQTIHQWPATLVQPVGSPLSLECTVEGTSNPNLYWYRQAAGRGLQLLFYSVGIGQISSEVPQNLSASRPQDRQFILSSKKLLLSDSGFYLCAWIIAGANTQYFGPGTRLTVL.

The chain has TRBV6-2 or TRBV6-3 and TRBJ1-5, with 12 bases aligning to TRBD1. V was pared by 4 bases and J by 7 bases, with 8 bases of the junction left unmatched. Germline-derived CDR1 and CDR2 are MNHEY and SVGEGT. The CDR3 runs 16 residues. In DNA form, the CDR3 reads TGTGCCAGCAGTTCGTACGGGACAGGGGGCGAACAGCCCCAGCATTTT. This gives the protein CASSSYGTGGEQPQHF.

This clone showed up just once. V is TRBV6-5 and J is TRBJ1-6, with unresolved D. The CDR3 is 15 residues long. V was pared by 2 bases and J by 9 bases, with 14 bases between. From germline, CDR1 is MNHEY and CDR2 SVGAGI. CDR3 bases: TGTGCCAGCAGTTACGGGTGGCAAGCCAGTTCACCCCTCCACTTT. Amino acids: CASSYGWQASSPLHF.

The chain combines TRBV12-3 or TRBV12-4 with TRBJ1-5; D gene unclear. The CDR3 extends over 13 amino acids. With 5 bases removed from V and 2 bases from J, the gap between germline ends came to 7 bases. In DNA, the CDR3 is TGTGCCAGCAGTGCTGGAGGCAATCAGCCCCAGCATTTT. It encodes CASSAGGNQPQHF.

The count of this clone is one. This CDR3 reads CASSYLTGTSDSDTQYF. For the CDR3, the DNA is TGTGCCAGCAGTTACCTGACCGGGACTAGCGATTCAGATACGCAGTATTTT. The V and J genes are TRBV6-2 or TRBV6-3 and TRBJ2-3; 10 bases agree with TRBD2. The trim removed 2 bases at V and 4 bases at J, leaving 9 bases unmatched. Germline values: CDR1 MNHEY, CDR2 SVGEGT. The CDR3 is 17 residues long.

This sequence joins TRBV11-2 and TRBJ1-1; D not resolved. CDR1 is SGHAT and CDR2 is FQNNGV in the germline V gene. The CDR3 sequence is 14 residues long. Deletions cut 3 bases from V and 0 bases from J, with 8 bases between. CDR3 loop: CASSFGVLNTEAFF. For the CDR3, the DNA is TGTGCCAGCAGCTTCGGGGTCCTGAACACTGAAGCTTTCTTT.

The rearrangement joins TRBV6-5 to TRBJ1-4; the match to TRBD1 covers 10 bases. This CDR3 is built from 13 residues. With 10 bases clipped from V and 8 bases from J, the junction kept 7 bases outside the gene matches. Germline values: CDR1 MNHEY, CDR2 SVGAGI. CDR3 in amino acids: CAIPGTGDEKLFF. CDR3 DNA sequence: TGTGCCATCCCCGGGACAGGGGACGAAAAACTGTTTTTT.

This chain uses TRBV5-1 with TRBJ1-1; TRBD1 agrees at 10 bases. The junction had 2 bases not matched to a gene; V was cut back by 0 bases and J by 6 bases. This CDR3 region has 14 residues. The V gene's germline CDR1 is SGHRS and CDR2 YFSETQ. The chain's CDR3 is CASSLDGTGAEAFF. The CDR3 DNA is TGCGCCAGCAGCTTGGACGGGACAGGGGCTGAAGCTTTCTTT.

The rearrangement joins TRBV29-1 to TRBJ2-1, with D possibly TRBD2 on 5 matching bases. The CDR3 sequence is 15 residues long. Germline lookup yields CDR1 SQVTM and CDR2 ANQGSEA. V shed 5 bases and J shed 5 bases, with 19 bases lying between them. The DNA for the CDR3 is TGCAGCGTTCAGACTTGGCGGGCCTTAGACAATGAGCAGTTCTTC. It is translated as CSVQTWRALDNEQFF.

V usage is TRBV7-2 and J usage is TRBJ1-6, with D hard to call. The CDR3 has 16 residues. Germline V gene sequence: CDR1 SGHTA, CDR2 FQGNSA. Trimming cost V 5 bases and J 15 bases, with 26 bases left between them. The CDR3 loop reads CASSQVITRAGKGLHF. CDR3 in DNA: TGTGCCAGCAGCCAGGTTATTACTCGAGCGGGAAAGGGCCTCCACTTT.

The V gene is TRBV6-2 or TRBV6-3, the J gene TRBJ2-1; TRBD2 aligns across 10 bases. The CDR3 spans 15 residues. Germline CDR1 reads MNHEY; CDR2 reads SVGEGT. The J segment lost 3 bases and the V segment lost 4 bases, leaving 3 bases of the junction unmatched. CDR3 amino acids: CASSSGTSDYNEQFF. In DNA, the CDR3 is TGTGCCAGCAGTTCCGGGACTAGCGACTACAATGAGCAGTTCTTC.

This clone has only a few counts. The rearrangement joins TRBV10-1 to TRBJ2-2; TRBD1 matches 10 bases. The J segment lost 6 bases and the V segment lost 0 bases, leaving 7 bases of the junction unmatched. This CDR3 comprises 17 residues. CDR1 WNHNN and CDR2 SYGVQD come from the germline V gene (reference sequence). The CDR3 spells CASSESIGTGAAGELFF. The CDR3 nucleotides are TGCGCCAGCAGTGAGTCGATTGGGACAGGGGCCGCCGGGGAGCTGTTTTTT.

The chain combines TRBV24-1 with TRBJ1-1; weak D call: TRBD1 (5 bases). The CDR3 runs 13 residues. CDR1 and CDR2 from the germline V gene are KGHDR and SFDVKD. The germline V and J ends were trimmed by 3 bases and 1 base, with 5 bases remaining between them. CDR3 bases: TGTGCCACCAGTGATAGGGGGAACACTGAAGCTTTCTTT. Translating it yields CATSDRGNTEAFF.

CDR3 nucleotides: TGTGCCTTGAAGACAGAAAGATACAATGAGCAGTTCTTC. Its translation: CALKTERYNEQFF. The chain uses TRBV30 and TRBJ2-1; D might be TRBD1 (5 bases). Trimming removed 7 bases at V and 4 bases at J, with 14 bases between. CDR1 and CDR2 from the germline V gene are GTSNPN and SVGIG (reference sequence). The CDR3 is 13 residues long.

The V gene is TRBV7-9, the J gene TRBJ2-7; D possibly corresponds to TRBD2 (5 bases). V dropped 5 bases and J dropped 6 bases, with 11 bases sitting between them. The CDR3 totals 12 residues. Germline V CDR1 and CDR2: SEHNR, FQNEAQ (reference sequence). The CDR3 DNA reads TGTGCCAGCAGCCTCGGGGAGTCCGAGCAGTACTTC. Amino acid sequence: CASSLGESEQYF.